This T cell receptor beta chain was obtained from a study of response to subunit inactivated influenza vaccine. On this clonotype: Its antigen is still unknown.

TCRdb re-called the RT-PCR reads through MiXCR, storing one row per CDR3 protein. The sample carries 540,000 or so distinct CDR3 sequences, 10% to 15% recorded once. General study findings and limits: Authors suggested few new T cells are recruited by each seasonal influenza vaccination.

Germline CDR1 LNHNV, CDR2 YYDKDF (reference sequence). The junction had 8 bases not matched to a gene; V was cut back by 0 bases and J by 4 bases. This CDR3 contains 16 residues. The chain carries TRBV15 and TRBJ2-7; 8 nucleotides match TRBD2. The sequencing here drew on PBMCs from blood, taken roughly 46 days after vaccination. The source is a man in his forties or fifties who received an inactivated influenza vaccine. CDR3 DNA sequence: TGTGCCACCAGCAGAGATCTTACTAGCGGAAGATACGAGCAGTACTTC. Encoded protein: CATSRDLTSGRYEQYF.